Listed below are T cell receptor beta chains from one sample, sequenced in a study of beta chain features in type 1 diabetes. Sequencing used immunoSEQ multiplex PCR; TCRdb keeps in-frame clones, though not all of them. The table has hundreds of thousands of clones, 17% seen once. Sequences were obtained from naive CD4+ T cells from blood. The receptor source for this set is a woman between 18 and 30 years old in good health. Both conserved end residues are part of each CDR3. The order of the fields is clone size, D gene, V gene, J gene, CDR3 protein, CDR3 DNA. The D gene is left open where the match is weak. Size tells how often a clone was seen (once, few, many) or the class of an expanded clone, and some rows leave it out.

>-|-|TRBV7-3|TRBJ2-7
CASSLFVGYEQYF
TGTGCCAGCAGCTTATTCGTGGGCTACGAGCAGTACTTC
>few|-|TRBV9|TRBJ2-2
CASSVGVTGRLGSNTGELFF
TGTGCCAGCAGCGTGGGGGTCACAGGGAGGTTAGGTTCGAACACCGGGGAGCTGTTTTTT
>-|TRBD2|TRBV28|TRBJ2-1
CASSLLAGEQFF
TGTGCCAGCAGTCTACTAGCGGGAGAGCAGTTCTTC
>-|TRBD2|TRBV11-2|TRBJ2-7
CASSPSLAVHEQYF
TGTGCCAGCAGCCCCTCCCTAGCGGTTCACGAGCAGTACTTC
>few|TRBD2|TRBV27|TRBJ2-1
CASSLPGLAGGLDEQFF
TGTGCCAGCAGTTTACCGGGACTAGCGGGAGGGTTAGACGAGCAGTTCTTC
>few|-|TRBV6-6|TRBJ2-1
CASNNPRGASYNEQFF
TGTGCCAGCAACAATCCCCGGGGAGCCTCCTACAATGAGCAGTTCTTC
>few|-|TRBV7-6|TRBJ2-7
CASSSGGLREQYF
TGTGCCAGCAGCTCTGGGGGTTTGCGGGAGCAGTACTTC
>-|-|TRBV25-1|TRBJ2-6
CASSVPRGGTGANVLTF
TGTGCCAGCAGTGTACCCCGCGGTGGGACCGGGGCCAACGTCCTGACTTTC
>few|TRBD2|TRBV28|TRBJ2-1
CASSSAGEGIYNEQFF
TGTGCCAGCAGTTCAGCGGGAGAGGGTATCTACAATGAGCAGTTCTTC
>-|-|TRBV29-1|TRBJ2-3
CSVGRSDTQYF
TGCAGCGTTGGCAGGTCAGATACGCAGTATTTT
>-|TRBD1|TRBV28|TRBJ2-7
CASSFRGQGYEQYF
TGTGCCAGCAGTTTCCGGGGACAGGGTTACGAGCAGTACTTC
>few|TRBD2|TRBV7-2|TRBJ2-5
CASSPVAGVGETQYF
TGTGCCAGCAGCCCCGTAGCGGGAGTGGGGGAGACCCAGTACTTC
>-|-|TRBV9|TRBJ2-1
CASSVVGSSYNEQFF
TGTGCCAGCAGCGTAGTTGGGAGCTCCTACAATGAGCAGTTCTTC
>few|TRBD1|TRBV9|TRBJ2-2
CASNPTGYRGNTGELFF
TGTGCCAGCAATCCAACGGGGTACAGGGGGAACACCGGGGAGCTGTTTTTT
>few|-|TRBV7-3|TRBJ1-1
CASSLNPRGTNTEAFF
TGTGCCAGCAGCTTAAACCCCCGGGGGACGAACACTGAAGCTTTCTTT
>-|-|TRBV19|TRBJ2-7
CASSIRGESYEQYF
TGTGCCAGTAGTATAAGAGGCGAGAGCTACGAGCAGTACTTC
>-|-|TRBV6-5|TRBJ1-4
CASSYAPDPNEKLFF
TGTGCCAGCAGTTACGCCCCCGACCCGAATGAAAAACTGTTTTTT
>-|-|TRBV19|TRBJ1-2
CATTREGSPRGYGYTF
TGTGCCACCACGAGGGAAGGGAGCCCCCGGGGCTATGGCTACACCTTC
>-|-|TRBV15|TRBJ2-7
CATSRSTEQYEQYF
TGTGCCACCAGCAGATCGACAGAGCAATACGAGCAGTACTTC
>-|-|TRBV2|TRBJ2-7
CASSEHSESYEQYF
TGTGCCAGCAGTGAACACTCCGAGTCCTACGAGCAGTACTTC
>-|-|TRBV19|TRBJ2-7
CASSVPGRTYEQYF
TGTGCCAGTAGTGTTCCGGGACGGACCTACGAGCAGTACTTC
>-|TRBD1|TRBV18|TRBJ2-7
CASSPRTGLYEQYF
TGTGCCAGCTCACCCCGGACAGGATTATACGAGCAGTACTTC
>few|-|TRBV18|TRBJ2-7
CASSPPGAYEQYF
TGTGCCAGCTCACCCCCTGGGGCCTACGAGCAGTACTTC
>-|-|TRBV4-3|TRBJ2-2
CASSQETPGLAGELFF
TGCGCCAGCAGCCAAGAAACCCCCGGGCTCGCCGGGGAGCTGTTTTTT
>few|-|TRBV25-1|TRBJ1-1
CASSERGGRAFF
TGTGCCAGCAGTGAACGCGGGGGCCGAGCTTTCTTT
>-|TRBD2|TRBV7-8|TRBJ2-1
CASSLSRLARYNEQFF
TGTGCCAGCAGCCTAAGCCGACTAGCGAGATACAATGAGCAGTTCTTC
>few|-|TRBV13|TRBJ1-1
CASSYDRAFF
TGTGCCAGCAGTTACGACCGGGCTTTCTTT
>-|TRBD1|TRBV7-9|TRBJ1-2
CASSRDRDDGYTF
TGTGCCAGCAGCCGAGACAGGGACGATGGCTACACCTTC
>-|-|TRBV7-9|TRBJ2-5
CASSSRETGRETQYF
TGTGCCAGCAGCTCACGAGAGACAGGCAGGGAGACCCAGTACTTC
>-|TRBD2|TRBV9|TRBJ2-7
CASSPGGSYNYEQYF
TGTGCCAGCAGCCCGGGGGGGTCTTATAACTACGAGCAGTACTTC
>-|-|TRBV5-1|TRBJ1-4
CASSLYGGGGEKLFF
TGCGCCAGCAGCTTGTACGGCGGAGGGGGTGAAAAACTGTTTTTT
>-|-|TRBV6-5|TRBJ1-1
CASSYSPAAEAFF
TGTGCCAGCAGTTATTCGCCAGCGGCAGAAGCTTTCTTT
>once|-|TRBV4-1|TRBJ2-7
CASSVTVGAENYEQYF
TGCGCCAGCAGCGTAACGGTAGGAGCGGAAAACTACGAGCAGTACTTC
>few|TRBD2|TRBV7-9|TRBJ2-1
CASSYPSGRGYDEQFF
TGTGCCAGCAGCTATCCTAGCGGGAGAGGTTATGATGAGCAGTTCTTC
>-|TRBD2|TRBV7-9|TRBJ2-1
CASSFKPGLAGNEQFF
TGTGCCAGCAGCTTCAAACCGGGACTAGCGGGCAATGAGCAGTTCTTC
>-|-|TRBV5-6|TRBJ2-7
CASSYNQGYEQYF
TGTGCCAGCAGCTATAATCAGGGATACGAGCAGTACTTC
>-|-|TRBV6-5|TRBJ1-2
CASTRGNGYTF
TGTGCCAGCACGCGGGGAAATGGCTACACCTTC
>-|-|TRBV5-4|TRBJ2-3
CASSLQGSTDTQYF
TGTGCCAGCAGCTTGCAGGGGTCCACAGATACGCAGTATTTT
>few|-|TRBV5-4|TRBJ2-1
CASSHQLLSYNEQFF
TGTGCCAGCAGCCACCAACTACTCTCCTACAATGAGCAGTTCTTC
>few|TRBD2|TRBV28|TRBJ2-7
CASSGTTPYEQYF
TGTGCCAGCAGCGGGACTACACCCTACGAGCAGTACTTC
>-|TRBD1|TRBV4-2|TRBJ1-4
CASSQWDREGEKLFF
TGTGCCAGCAGCCAATGGGACAGGGAGGGTGAAAAACTGTTTTTT
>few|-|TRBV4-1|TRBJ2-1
CASSQIPTGTEAFF
TGCGCCAGCAGCCAAATTCCAACAGGGACCGAAGCGTTCTTC
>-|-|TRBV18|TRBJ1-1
CASSKGVNTEAFF
TGTGCCAGCTCAAAGGGTGTGAACACTGAAGCTTTCTTT
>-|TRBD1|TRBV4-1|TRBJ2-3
CASSQVFATGGLGTQYF
TGCGCCAGCAGCCAAGTTTTCGCGACAGGGGGTTTGGGTACGCAGTATTTT
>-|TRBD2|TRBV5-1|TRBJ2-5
CASSLGTSGYQETQYF
TGCGCCAGCAGCTTAGGGACTAGCGGCTACCAAGAGACCCAGTACTTC
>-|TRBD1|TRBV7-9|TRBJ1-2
CASSFARGPNYGYTF
TGTGCCAGCAGCTTCGCTAGGGGGCCTAACTATGGCTACACCTTC
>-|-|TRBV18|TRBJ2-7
CASSPGGLGEQYF
TGTGCCAGCTCACCAGGGGGGCTCGGTGAGCAGTACTTC
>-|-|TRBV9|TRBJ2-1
CASSVKSGNSYNEQFF
TGTGCCAGCAGCGTGAAGAGTGGGAACTCCTACAATGAGCAGTTCTTC
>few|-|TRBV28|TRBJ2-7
CAIAESGTRVYEQYF
TGTGCCATCGCCGAATCCGGGACAAGGGTCTACGAGCAGTACTTC
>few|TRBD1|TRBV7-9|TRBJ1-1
CASTGQGAGFTEAFF
TGTGCCAGCACGGGACAGGGGGCGGGTTTCACTGAAGCTTTCTTT
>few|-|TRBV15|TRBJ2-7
CATSPRYLYEQYF
TGTGCCACCAGCCCGCGCTACTTGTACGAGCAGTACTTC
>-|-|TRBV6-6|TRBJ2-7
CASSYRTGSSYEQYF
TGTGCCAGCAGTTACCGGACCGGTAGCTCCTACGAGCAGTACTTC
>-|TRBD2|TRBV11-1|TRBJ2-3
CASSMGTSESTDTQYF
TGTGCCAGCAGTATGGGGACTAGCGAGTCGACAGATACGCAGTATTTT
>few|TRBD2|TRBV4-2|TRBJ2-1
CASSQGIGSGGDNEQFF
TGTGCCAGCAGCCAAGGTATCGGGAGCGGGGGGGACAATGAGCAGTTCTTC
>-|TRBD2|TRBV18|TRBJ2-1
CASSPEPSGRGAEQFF
TGTGCCAGCTCACCCGAGCCTAGCGGGAGAGGTGCTGAGCAGTTCTTC